The 14 T cell receptor beta chains below come from one sample, sequenced in a study of blood T cells in healthy people across ages. The authors ran a second PCR of about 6 to 11 cycles using a sample-barcoded 5' primer and a J-beta primer mix. Each CDR3 protein is one row after TCRdb ran MiXCR on the 5' RACE reads. The data show approximately 880,000 distinct CDR3 sequences, about 48% seen once. Sequenced: blood. The receptors here all came from a man younger than 40 in good health.

The genes are TRBV7-2 and TRBJ2-4; a weak D match, TRBD2 (6 bases). Germline CDR1 SGHTA, CDR2 FQGNSA. V was trimmed by 5 bases and J by 6 bases, leaving 14 bases between them. The CDR3 length is 14 residues. CDR3 sequence (DNA): TGTGCCAGCAGCCCACCCCGGGGACTAAACATTCAGTACTTC. Protein: CASSPPRGLNIQYF.

The chain joins TRBV27 to TRBJ2-2; possibly TRBD1 or TRBD2 for D (6 bases each). The germline V gene has CDR1 MNHEY and CDR2 SMNVEV (reference sequence). Trimming took 3 bases from V and 6 from J, leaving 11 bases between them. The CDR3 totals 14 residues. CDR3 nucleotide sequence: TGTGCCAGCAGTTTGGTCGGGGGCGCCGGGGAGCTGTTTTTT. Translating it yields CASSLVGGAGELFF.

This clonotype has a handful of counts. CDR3 residues: CASSGGQGRLYGYTF. The CDR3 nucleotides are TGCGCCAGCAGCGGCGGTCAGGGGAGGCTCTATGGCTACACCTTC. The chain carries TRBV4-1 and TRBJ1-2; possible D gene TRBD1, 6 bases. Germline V gives CDR1 MGHRA, CDR2 YSYEKL. V lost 5 bases and J 4 bases, leaving 17 bases between the germline ends. The CDR3 is 15 amino acids.

In this sample, this clonotype turned up a few times. The chain links TRBV4-1 to TRBJ2-3; 8 bases agree with TRBD2. V shed 0 bases, J shed 2 bases, and the junction held 4 bases outside the gene matches. The CDR3 is 16 amino acids. Per the germline V gene, CDR1 is MGHRA and CDR2 is YSYEKL. CDR3 coding DNA: TGCGCCAGCAGCCAAGATTGGGGACTAGTCACAGATACGCAGTATTTT. Its translation is CASSQDWGLVTDTQYF.

The rearrangement uses TRBV4-3 and TRBJ2-3, with TRBD1 matching 7 bases. The CDR3 is 16 amino acids. Per the germline V gene, CDR1 is LGHNA and CDR2 is YSLEER. The ends lost 0 bases at V and 3 bases at J; junction bases unmatched: 6. The CDR3 region has the DNA TGCGCCAGCAGCCAAGATTTACAGGGGTGGACAGATACGCAGTATTTT. Encoded protein: CASSQDLQGWTDTQYF.

V usage is TRBV14 and J usage is TRBJ2-7; D gene uncertain. Germline CDR1 and CDR2: SGHDN and FVKESK. Between the trimmed V and J ends, which lost 0 bases and 6 bases, there was a span of 6 bases. The CDR3 covers 12 residues. Here the CDR3 DNA reads TGTGCCAGCAGCCAAGAGAGATTCGAGCAGTACTTC. Translated: CASSQERFEQYF.

Many counts were recorded for this clonotype. V and J are TRBV5-1 and TRBJ2-7; possibly TRBD1 for D (6 bases). Germline V CDR1 and CDR2: SGHRS, YFSETQ. V lost 1 base to trimming and J lost 2 bases, with 16 bases between them. The CDR3 contains 16 residues. The CDR3 DNA follows: TGCGCCAGCAGCTTGACAAGCACCCGGACAGCCTACGAGCAGTACTTC. Its translation is CASSLTSTRTAYEQYF. Filled out from reference TRBV5-1 and TRBJ2-7, the complete variable domain reads KAGVTQTPRYLIKTRGQQVTLSCSPISGHRSVSWYQQTPGQGLQFLFEYFSETQRNKGNFPGRFSGRQFSNSRSEMNVSTLELGDSALYLCASSLTSTRTAYEQYFGPGTRLTVT.

The gene calls are TRBV5-1 and TRBJ2-1; 11 nucleotides align to TRBD1. CDR3 length: 15 amino acids. The junction had 9 bases not matched to a gene; V was cut back by 4 bases and J by 9 bases. Germline V gives CDR1 SGHRS, CDR2 YFSETQ. The CDR3 DNA reads TGCGCCAGCAGCCAGGACAGGGGGCTGGTTAGTGAGCAGTTCTTC. Protein sequence: CASSQDRGLVSEQFF.

The chain employs TRBV7-2 and TRBJ2-7, with a tentative D call TRBD1 (5 bases). The tail of the sequence fits TRBJ2-5 better, so the J call may be wrong. From germline, CDR1 is SGHTA and CDR2 FQGNSA. This CDR3 region has 14 residues. The CDR3 sequence is CASSYRTNMKTQYF. The CDR3 nucleotides read TGTGCCAGCAGCTACAGGACAAATATGAAGACCCAGTACTTC.

This clonotype occurred many times. The chain combines TRBV20-1 with TRBJ2-5; D perhaps matches TRBD2 (6 bases). CDR1 and CDR2 from the germline V gene are DFQATT and SNEGSKA (reference sequence). The CDR3 contains 12 residues. CDR3 region: CSGDSSLETQYF. The CDR3 DNA follows: TGCAGCGGGGACTCCTCACTAGAGACCCAGTACTTC.

The chain recombines TRBV7-9 with TRBJ1-2; 10 nucleotides match TRBD1. The V and J ends lost 4 bases and 5 bases, in that order; junction bases with no gene match: 13. Germline assignment: CDR1 SEHNR and CDR2 FQNEAQ (reference sequence). The CDR3 length is 17 residues. CDR3 in DNA: TGTGCCAGCAGCTCCCCCCCCGGGACAGGGGCCTTGTATGGCTACACCTTC. Its translation: CASSSPPGTGALYGYTF.

Worth noting for this clonotype: A read error may account for a junction end that differs from germline. This chain uses TRBV5-5 with TRBJ1-5; D not certain. In germline, CDR1 is SGHKS, CDR2 YYEKEE (reference sequence). The CDR3 consists of 16 residues. The DNA of the CDR3 is TGTGCCAGCAGCTTGGCAGGACTGAATAGCAATCGGCCCCAGCATTTT. It specifies CASSLAGLNSNRPQHF.

This chain links TRBV7-2 with TRBJ2-4, with 8 bases lining up with TRBD2. Trimming at V came to 5 bases and at J to 0 bases, leaving 9 bases not matched to a gene. CDR3 length: 17 amino acids. CDR1 is SGHTA and CDR2 is FQGNSA in the germline V gene. The DNA of the CDR3 is TGTGCCAGCAGCCCACGGAGCGGGAGTCTAGCCAAAAACATTCAGTACTTC. This codes for CASSPRSGSLAKNIQYF.

The rearrangement uses TRBV6-2 or TRBV6-3 and TRBJ2-1; 11 nucleotides agree with TRBD2. V shed 5 bases and J 6 bases; nucleotides not matched to a gene: 6. CDR3 length: 15 amino acids. The V gene's germline CDR1 is MNHEY and CDR2 SVGEGT. CDR3 nucleotide sequence: TGTGCCAGCAGTCGTCGACTAGCGGGGTTCAATGAGCAGTTCTTC. It is translated as CASSRRLAGFNEQFF.